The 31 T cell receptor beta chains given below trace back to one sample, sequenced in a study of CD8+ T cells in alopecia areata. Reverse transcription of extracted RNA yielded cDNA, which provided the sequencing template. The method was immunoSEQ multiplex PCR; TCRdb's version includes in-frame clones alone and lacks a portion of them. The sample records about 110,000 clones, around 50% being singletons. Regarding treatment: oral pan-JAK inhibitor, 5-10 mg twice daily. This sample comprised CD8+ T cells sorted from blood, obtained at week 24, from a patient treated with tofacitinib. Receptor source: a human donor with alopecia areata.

This CDR3 reads CASSKTGGRQETQYF. The CDR3 DNA reads TGTGCCAGCAGTAAGACAGGGGGTAGGCAAGAGACCCAGTACTTC. V is TRBV27 and J is TRBJ2-5, with 9 nucleotides matching TRBD1. The CDR3 is 15 residues long. V lost 5 bases and J lost 2; bases outside the gene matches: 6. Germline V gene data show CDR1 as MNHEY and CDR2 as SMNVEV (reference sequence).

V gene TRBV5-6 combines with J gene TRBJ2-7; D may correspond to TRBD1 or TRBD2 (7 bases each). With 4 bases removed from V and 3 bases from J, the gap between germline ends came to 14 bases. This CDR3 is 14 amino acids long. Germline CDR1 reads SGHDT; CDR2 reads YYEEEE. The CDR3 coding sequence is TGTGCCAGCAGCGAGCGGGACAGCCTCTACGAGCAGTACTTC. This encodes CASSERDSLYEQYF.

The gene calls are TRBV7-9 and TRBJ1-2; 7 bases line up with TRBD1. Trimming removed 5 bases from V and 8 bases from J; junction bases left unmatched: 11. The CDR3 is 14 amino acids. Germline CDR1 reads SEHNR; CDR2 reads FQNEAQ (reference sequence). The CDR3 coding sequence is TGTGCCAGCAGCCTCCGGGACAGTGGGGAAGGCTACACCTTC. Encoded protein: CASSLRDSGEGYTF.

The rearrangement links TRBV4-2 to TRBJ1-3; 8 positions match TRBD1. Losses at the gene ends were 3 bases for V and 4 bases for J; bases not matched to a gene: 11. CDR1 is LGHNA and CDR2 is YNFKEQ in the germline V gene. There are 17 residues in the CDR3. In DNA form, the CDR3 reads TGTGCCAGCAGCCATCCCCCAGGGGGCGAAGAGGGAAACACCATATATTTT. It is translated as CASSHPPGGEEGNTIYF.

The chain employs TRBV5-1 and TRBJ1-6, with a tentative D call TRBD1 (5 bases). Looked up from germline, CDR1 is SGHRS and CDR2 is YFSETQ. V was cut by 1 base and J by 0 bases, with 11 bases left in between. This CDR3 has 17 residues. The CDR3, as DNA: TGCGCCAGCAGCTTGAACCGACAGAGCTCCTATAATTCACCCCTCCACTTT. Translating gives CASSLNRQSSYNSPLHF.

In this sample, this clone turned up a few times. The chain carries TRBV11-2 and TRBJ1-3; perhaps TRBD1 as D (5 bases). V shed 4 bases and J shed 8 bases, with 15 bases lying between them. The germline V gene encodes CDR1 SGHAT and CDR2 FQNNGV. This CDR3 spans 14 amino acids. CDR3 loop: CASSYGPGGDTIYF. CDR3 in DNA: TGTGCCAGCAGCTACGGCCCCGGAGGGGACACCATATATTTT.

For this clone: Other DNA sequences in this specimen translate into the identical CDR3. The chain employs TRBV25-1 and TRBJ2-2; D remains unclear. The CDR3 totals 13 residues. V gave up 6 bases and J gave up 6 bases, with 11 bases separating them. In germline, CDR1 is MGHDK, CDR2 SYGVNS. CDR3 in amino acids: CASSPPEAGELFF. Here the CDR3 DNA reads TGTGCCAGCAGCCCACCCGAGGCCGGGGAGCTGTTTTTT.

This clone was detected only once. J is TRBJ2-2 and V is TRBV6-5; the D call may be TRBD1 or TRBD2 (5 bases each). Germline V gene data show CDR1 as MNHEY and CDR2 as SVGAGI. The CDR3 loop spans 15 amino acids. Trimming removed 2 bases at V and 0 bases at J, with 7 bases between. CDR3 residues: CASSYEGPNTGELFF. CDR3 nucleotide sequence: TGTGCCAGCAGTTACGAGGGGCCGAACACCGGGGAGCTGTTTTTT.

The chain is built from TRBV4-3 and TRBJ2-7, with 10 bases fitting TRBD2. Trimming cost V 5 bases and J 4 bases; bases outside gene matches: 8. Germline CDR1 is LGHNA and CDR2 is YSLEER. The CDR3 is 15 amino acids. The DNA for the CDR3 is TGCGCCAGCAGCGCGGGGACTAGCGCGCTGTACGAGCAGTACTTC. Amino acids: CASSAGTSALYEQYF.

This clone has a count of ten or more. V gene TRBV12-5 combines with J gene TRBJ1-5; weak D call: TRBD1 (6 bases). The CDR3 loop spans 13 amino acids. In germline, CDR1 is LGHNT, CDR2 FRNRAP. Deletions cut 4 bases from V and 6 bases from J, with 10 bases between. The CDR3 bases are TGTGCTAGTGGTTGGAGGGGGTTTCAGCCCCAGCATTTT. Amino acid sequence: CASGWRGFQPQHF.

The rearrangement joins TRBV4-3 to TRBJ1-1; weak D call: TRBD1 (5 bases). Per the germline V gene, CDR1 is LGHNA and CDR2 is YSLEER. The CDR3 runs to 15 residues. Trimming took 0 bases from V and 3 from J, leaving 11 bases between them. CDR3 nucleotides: TGCGCCAGCAGCCAAGATTGGGGGGAAGACACTGAAGCTTTCTTT. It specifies CASSQDWGEDTEAFF.

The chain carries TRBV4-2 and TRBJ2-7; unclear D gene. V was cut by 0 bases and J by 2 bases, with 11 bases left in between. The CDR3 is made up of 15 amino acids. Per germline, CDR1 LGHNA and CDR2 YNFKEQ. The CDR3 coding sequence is TGTGCCAGCAGCCAAGAGGCAGGAGAAGCCTACGAGCAGTACTTC. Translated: CASSQEAGEAYEQYF.

The CDR3 nucleotides read TGCGCCAGCAGCCACGTTGGACAGGGCACTGAAGCTTTCTTT. Translating gives CASSHVGQGTEAFF. The chain recombines TRBV4-1 with TRBJ1-1, with 8 bases lining up with TRBD1. V was clipped by 3 bases and J by 4 bases; unmatched bases: 4. Germline assignment: CDR1 MGHRA and CDR2 YSYEKL. The CDR3 has 14 residues.

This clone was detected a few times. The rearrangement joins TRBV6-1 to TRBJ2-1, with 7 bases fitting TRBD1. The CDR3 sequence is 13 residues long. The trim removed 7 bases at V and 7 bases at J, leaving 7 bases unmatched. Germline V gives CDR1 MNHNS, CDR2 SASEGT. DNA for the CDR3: TGTGCCAGCACCCTGACAGGGCGAAATGAGCAGTTCTTC. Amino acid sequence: CASTLTGRNEQFF.

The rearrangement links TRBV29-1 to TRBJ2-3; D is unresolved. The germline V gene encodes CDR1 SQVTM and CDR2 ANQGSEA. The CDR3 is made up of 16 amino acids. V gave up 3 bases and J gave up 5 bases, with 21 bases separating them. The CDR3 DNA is TGCAGCGTTGAGTCCTTCGAATCCGTAAAGCAAGATACGCAGTATTTT. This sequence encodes CSVESFESVKQDTQYF.

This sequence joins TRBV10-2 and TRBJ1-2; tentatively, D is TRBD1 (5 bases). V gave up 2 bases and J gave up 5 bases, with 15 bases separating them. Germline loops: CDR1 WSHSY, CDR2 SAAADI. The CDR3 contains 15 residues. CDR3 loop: CASSEGHPLKYGYTF. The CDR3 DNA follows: TGCGCCAGCAGTGAGGGACACCCGCTTAAGTATGGCTACACCTTC.

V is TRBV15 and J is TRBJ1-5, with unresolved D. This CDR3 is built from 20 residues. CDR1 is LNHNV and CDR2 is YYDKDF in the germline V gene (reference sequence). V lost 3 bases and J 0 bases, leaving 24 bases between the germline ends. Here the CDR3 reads CATSSYPLLTADSSNQPQHF. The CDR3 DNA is TGTGCCACCAGCAGTTATCCCCTCTTGACGGCAGATTCTAGCAATCAGCCCCAGCATTTT.

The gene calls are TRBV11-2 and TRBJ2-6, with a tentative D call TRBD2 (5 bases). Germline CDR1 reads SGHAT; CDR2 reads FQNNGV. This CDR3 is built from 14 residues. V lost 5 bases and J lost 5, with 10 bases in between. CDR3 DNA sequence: TGTGCCAGCAGCGGGCCCGGGAGGGCCAACGTCCTGACTTTC. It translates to CASSGPGRANVLTF. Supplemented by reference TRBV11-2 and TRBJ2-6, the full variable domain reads EAGVAQSPRYKIIEKRQSVAFWCNPISGHATLYWYQQILGQGPKLLIQFQNNGVVDDSQLPKDRFSAERLKGVDSTLKIQPAKLEDSAVYLCASSGPGRANVLTFGAGSRLTVL.

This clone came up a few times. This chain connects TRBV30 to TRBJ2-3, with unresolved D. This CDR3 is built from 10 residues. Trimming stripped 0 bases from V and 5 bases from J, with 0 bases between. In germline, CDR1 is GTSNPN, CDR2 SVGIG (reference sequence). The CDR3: CAWSVDTQYF. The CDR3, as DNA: TGTGCCTGGAGTGTAGATACGCAGTATTTT.

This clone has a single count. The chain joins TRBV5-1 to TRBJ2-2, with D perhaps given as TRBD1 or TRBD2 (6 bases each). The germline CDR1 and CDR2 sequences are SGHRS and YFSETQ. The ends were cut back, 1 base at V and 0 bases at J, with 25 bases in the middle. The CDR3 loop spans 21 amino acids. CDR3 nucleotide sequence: TGCGCCAGCAGCTTGAGGGGGGCCGGTTCTAGCGCTACTACGAACACCGGGGAGCTGTTTTTT. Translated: CASSLRGAGSSATTNTGELFF.

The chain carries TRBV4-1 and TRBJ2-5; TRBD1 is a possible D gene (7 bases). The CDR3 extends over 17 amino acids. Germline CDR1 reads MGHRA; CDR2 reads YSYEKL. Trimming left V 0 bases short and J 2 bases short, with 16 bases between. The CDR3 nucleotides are TGCGCCAGCAGCCAAGAAGAACGGACAGGAGGGCAAGAGACCCAGTACTTC. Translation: CASSQEERTGGQETQYF.

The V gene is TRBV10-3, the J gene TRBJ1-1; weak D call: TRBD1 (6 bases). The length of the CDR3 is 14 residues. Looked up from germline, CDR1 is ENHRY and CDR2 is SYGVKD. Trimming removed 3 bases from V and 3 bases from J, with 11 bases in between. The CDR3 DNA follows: TGTGCCATCAGTGAAAGGGGGACTGACACTGAAGCTTTCTTT. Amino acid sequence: CAISERGTDTEAFF.

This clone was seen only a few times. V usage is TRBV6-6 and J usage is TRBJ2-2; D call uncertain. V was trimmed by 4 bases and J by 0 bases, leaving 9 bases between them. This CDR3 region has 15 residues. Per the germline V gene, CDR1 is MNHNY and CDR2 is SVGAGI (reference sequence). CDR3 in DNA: TGTGCCAGCAGTTCCTCGACTGCGAACACCGGGGAGCTGTTTTTT. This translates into CASSSSTANTGELFF.

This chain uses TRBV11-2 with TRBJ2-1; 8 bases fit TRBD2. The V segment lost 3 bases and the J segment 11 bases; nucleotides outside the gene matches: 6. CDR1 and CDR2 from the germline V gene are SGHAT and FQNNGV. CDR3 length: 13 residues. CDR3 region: CASSFGSGEKQFF. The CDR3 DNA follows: TGTGCCAGCAGCTTTGGTAGCGGGGAAAAGCAGTTCTTC.

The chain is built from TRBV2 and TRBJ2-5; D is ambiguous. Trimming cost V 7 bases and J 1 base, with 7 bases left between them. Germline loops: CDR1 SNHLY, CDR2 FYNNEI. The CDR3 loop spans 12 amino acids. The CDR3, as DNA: TGTGCCAGCACGGGCTTCCAAGAGACCCAGTACTTC. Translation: CASTGFQETQYF. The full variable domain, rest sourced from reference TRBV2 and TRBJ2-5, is EPEVTQTPSHQVTQMGQEVILRCVPISNHLYFYWYRQILGQKVEFLVSFYNNEISEKSEIFDDQFSVERPDGSNFTLKIRSTKLEDSAMYFCASTGFQETQYFGPGTRLLVL.

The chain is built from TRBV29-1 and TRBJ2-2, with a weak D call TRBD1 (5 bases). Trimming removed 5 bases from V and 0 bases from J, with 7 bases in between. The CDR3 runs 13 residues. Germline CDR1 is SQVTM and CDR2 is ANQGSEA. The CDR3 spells CSVSQANTGELFF. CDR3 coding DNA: TGCAGCGTTTCACAGGCGAACACCGGGGAGCTGTTTTTT.

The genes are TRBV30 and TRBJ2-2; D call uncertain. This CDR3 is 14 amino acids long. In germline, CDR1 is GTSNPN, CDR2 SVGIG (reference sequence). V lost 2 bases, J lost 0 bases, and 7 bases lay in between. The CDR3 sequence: CAWSSGPNTGELFF. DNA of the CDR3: TGTGCCTGGAGTTCAGGCCCGAACACCGGGGAGCTGTTTTTT. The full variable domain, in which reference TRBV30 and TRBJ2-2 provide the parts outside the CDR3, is SQTIHQWPATLVQPVGSPLSLECTVEGTSNPNLYWYRQAAGRGLQLLFYSVGIGQISSEVPQNLSASRPQDRQFILSSKKLLLSDSGFYLCAWSSGPNTGELFFGEGSRLTVL.

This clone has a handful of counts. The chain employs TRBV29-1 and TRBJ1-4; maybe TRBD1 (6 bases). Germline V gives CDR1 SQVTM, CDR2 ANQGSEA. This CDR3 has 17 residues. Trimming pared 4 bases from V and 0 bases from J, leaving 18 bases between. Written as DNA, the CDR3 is TGCAGCGTTGGAGGCCTCGGACAGTCGCCAACTAATGAAAAACTGTTTTTT. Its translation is CSVGGLGQSPTNEKLFF.

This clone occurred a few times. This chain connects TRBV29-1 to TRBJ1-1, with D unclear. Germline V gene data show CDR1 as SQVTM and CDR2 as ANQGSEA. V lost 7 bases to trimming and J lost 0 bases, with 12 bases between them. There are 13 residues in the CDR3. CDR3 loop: CSATAGVNTEAFF. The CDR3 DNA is TGCAGCGCTACCGCCGGGGTGAACACTGAAGCTTTCTTT. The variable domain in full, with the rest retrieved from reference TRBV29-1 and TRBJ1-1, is SAVISQKPSRDICQRGTSLTIQCQVDSQVTMMFWYRQQPGQSLTLIATANQGSEATYESGFVIDKFPISRPNLTFSTLTVSNMSPEDSSIYLCSATAGVNTEAFFGQGTRLTVV.

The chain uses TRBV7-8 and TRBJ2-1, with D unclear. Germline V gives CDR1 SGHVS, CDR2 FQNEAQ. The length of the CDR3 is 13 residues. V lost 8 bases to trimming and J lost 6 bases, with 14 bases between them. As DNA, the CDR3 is TGTGCCAGCTTCCTACGGACCATCAATGAGCAGTTCTTC. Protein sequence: CASFLRTINEQFF.

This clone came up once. The CDR3 loop is CASSLRGGTSNQPQHF. CDR3 bases: TGTGCCAGCAGTTTACGCGGGGGCACTAGCAATCAGCCCCAGCATTTT. V gene TRBV28 combines with J gene TRBJ1-5, with D possibly TRBD1 on 6 matching bases. Germline V gives CDR1 MDHEN, CDR2 SYDVKM. There are 16 residues in the CDR3. Trimming took off 2 bases at V and 0 bases at J, with 11 bases between the two ends.